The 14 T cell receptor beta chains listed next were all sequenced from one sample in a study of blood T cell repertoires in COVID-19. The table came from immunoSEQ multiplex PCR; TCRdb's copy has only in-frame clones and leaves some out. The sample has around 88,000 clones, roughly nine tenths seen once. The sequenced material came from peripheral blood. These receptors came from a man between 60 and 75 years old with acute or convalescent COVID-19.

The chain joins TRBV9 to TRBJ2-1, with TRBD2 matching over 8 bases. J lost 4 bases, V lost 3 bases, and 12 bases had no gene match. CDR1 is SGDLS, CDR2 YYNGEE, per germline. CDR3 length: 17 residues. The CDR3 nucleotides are TGTGCCAGCAGCGCCGGTGGCGGGAGGACTACATACAATGAGCAGTTCTTC. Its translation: CASSAGGGRTTYNEQFF.

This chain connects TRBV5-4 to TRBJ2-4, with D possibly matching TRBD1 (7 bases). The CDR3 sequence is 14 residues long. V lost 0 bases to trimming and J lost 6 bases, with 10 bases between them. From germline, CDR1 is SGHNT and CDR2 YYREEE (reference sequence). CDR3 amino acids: CASSLGGTVNIQYF. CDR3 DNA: TGTGCCAGCAGCTTGGGCGGGACAGTAAACATTCAGTACTTC.

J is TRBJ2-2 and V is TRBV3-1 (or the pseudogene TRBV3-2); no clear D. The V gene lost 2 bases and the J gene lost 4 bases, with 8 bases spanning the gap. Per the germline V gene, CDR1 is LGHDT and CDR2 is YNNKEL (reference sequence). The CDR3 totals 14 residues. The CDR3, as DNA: TGTGCCAGCAGCCAAACAGTGACCACCGGGGAGCTGTTTTTT. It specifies CASSQTVTTGELFF.

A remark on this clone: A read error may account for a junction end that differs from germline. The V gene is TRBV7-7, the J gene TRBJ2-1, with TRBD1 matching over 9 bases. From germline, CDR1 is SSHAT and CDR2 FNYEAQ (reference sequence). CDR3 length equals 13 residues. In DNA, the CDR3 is TGTGCTAGCAGCCCGACAGGGGGCAATGAGCAGTTCTTC. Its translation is CASSPTGGNEQFF.

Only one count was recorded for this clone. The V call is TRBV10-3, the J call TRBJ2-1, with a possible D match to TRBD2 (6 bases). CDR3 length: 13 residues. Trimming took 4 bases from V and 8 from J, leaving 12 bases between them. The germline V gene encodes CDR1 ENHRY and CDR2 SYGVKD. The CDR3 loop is CAISGGRYDEQFF. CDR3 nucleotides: TGTGCCATCAGTGGGGGGAGGTACGATGAGCAGTTCTTC.

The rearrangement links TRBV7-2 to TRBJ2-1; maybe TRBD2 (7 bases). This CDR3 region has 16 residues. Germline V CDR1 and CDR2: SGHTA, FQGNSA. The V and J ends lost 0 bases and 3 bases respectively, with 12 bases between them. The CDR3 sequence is CASSLAGAGVYNEQFF. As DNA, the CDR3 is TGTGCCAGCAGCTTAGCGGGGGCGGGAGTCTACAATGAGCAGTTCTTC.

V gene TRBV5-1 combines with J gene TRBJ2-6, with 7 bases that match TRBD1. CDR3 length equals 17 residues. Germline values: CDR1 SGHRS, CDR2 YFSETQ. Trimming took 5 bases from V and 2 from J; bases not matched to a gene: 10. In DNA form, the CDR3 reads TGCGCCAGCAGTACCCAAAACAGGGGCACTGGGGCCAACGTCCTGACTTTC. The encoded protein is CASSTQNRGTGANVLTF. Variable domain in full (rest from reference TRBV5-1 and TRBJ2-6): KAGVTQTPRYLIKTRGQQVTLSCSPISGHRSVSWYQQTPGQGLQFLFEYFSETQRNKGNFPGRFSGRQFSNSRSEMNVSTLELGDSALYLCASSTQNRGTGANVLTFGAGSRLTVL.

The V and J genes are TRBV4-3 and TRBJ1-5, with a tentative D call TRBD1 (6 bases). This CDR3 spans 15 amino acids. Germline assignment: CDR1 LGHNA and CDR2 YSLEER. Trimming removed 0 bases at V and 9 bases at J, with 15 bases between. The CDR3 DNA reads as TGCGCCAGCAGCCAAGATCTAGCAGGGGCAGGGCCCCAGCATTTT. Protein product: CASSQDLAGAGPQHF.

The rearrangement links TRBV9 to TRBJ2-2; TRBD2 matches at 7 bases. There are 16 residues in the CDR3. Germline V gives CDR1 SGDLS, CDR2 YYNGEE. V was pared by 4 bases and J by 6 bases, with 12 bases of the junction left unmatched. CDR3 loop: CASSPGGWAVSGELFF. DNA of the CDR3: TGTGCCAGCAGCCCCGGGGGGTGGGCTGTCTCCGGGGAGCTGTTTTTT.

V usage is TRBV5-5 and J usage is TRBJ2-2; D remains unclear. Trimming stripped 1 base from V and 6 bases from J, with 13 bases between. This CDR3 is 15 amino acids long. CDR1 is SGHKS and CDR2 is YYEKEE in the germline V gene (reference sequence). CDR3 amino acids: CASSLWAASSGELFF. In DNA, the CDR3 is TGTGCCAGCAGCTTGTGGGCTGCCTCCTCCGGGGAGCTGTTTTTT.

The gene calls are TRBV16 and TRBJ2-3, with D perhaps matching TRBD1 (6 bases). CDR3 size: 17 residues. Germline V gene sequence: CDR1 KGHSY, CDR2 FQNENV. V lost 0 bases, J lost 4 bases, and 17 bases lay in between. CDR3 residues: CASSQSGHRVPPDTQYF. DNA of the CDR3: TGTGCCAGCAGCCAATCCGGGCACAGGGTCCCACCAGATACGCAGTATTTT.

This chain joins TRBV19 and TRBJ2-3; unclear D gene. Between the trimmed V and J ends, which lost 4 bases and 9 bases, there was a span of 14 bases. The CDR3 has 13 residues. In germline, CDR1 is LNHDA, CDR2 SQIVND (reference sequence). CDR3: CASSKNRGETQYF. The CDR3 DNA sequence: TGTGCCAGTAGTAAAAACCGAGGAGAAACGCAGTATTTT.

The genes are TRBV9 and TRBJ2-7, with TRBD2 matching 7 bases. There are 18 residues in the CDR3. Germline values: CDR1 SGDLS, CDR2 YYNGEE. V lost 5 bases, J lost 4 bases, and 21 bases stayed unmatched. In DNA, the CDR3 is TGTGCCAGCAGGGAATCAATTGGGGGAGGGCCTTTTCTGTACGAGCAGTACTTC. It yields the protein CASRESIGGGPFLYEQYF.

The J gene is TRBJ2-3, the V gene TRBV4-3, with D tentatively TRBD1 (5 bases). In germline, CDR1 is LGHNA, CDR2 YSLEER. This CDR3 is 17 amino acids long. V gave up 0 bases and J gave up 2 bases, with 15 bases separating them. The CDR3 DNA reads TGCGCCAGCAGCCAAGATCCCCCCAAGGGGAACACAGATACGCAGTATTTT. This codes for CASSQDPPKGNTDTQYF.